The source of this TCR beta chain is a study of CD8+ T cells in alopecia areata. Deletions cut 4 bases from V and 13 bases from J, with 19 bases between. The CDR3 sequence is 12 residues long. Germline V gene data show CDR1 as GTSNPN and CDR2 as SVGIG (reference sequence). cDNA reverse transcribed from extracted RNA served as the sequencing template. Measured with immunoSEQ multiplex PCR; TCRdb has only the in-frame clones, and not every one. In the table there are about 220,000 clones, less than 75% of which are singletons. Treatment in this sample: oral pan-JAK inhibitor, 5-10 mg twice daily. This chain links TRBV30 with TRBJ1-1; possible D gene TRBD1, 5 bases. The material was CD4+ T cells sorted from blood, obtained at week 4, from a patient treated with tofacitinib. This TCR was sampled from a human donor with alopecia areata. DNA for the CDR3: TGTGCCTGGAACCGGGACGAACAGGCGATTTTCTTT. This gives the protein CAWNRDEQAIFF.